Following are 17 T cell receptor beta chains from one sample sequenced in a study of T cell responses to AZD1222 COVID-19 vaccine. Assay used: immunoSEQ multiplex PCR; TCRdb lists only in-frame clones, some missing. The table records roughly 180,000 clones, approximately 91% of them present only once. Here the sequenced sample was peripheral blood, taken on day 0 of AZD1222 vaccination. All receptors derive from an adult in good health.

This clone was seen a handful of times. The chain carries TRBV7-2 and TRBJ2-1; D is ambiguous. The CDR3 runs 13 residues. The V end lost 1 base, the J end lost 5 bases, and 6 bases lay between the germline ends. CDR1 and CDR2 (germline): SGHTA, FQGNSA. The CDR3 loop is CASSLGLNNEQFF. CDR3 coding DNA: TGTGCCAGCAGCTTAGGGTTAAACAATGAGCAGTTCTTC.

CDR3 region: CASSYTGQGKAAKNSPLHF. The CDR3 coding sequence is TGTGCCAGCAGTTACACGGGACAGGGGAAGGCGGCTAAAAATTCACCCCTCCACTTT. V gene TRBV6-2 or TRBV6-3 combines with J gene TRBJ1-6; 10 positions match TRBD1. V was pared by 2 bases and J by 7 bases, with 14 bases of the junction left unmatched. The CDR3 is 19 amino acids. Looked up from germline, CDR1 is MNHEY and CDR2 is SVGEGT.

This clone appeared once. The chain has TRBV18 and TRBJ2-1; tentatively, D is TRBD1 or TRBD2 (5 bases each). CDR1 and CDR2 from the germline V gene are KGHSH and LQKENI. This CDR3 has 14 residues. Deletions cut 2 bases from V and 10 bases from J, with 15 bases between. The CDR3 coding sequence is TGTGCCAGCTCACCAGGCCAGGGAGTTGGGGAGCAGTTCTTC. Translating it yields CASSPGQGVGEQFF.

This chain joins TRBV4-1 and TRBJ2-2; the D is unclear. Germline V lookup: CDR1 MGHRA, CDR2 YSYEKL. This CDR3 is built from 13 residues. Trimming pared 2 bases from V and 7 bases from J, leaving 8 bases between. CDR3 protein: CASSQSLGGELFF. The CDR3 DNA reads TGCGCCAGCAGCCAAAGTCTAGGCGGGGAGCTGTTTTTT.

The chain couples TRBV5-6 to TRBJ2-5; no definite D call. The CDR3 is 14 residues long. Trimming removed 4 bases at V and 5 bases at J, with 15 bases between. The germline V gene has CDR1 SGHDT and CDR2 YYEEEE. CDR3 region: CASSRKGLGETQYF. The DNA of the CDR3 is TGTGCCAGCAGCCGGAAGGGTCTTGGCGAGACCCAGTACTTC.

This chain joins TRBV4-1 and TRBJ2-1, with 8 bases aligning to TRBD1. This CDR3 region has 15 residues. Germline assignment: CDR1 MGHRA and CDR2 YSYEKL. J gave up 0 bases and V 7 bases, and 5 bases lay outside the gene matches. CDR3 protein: CASTRTGSSYNEQFF. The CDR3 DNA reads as TGCGCCAGCACCCGGACAGGGAGCTCCTACAATGAGCAGTTCTTC.

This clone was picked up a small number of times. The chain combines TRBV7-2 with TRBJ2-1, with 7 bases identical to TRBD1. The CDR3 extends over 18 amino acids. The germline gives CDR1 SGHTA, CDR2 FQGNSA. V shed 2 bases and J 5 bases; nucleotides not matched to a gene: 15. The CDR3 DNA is TGTGCCAGCAGCTTAAGACAGGGTATCCTCGCCGGGGACAATGAGCAGTTCTTC. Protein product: CASSLRQGILAGDNEQFF.

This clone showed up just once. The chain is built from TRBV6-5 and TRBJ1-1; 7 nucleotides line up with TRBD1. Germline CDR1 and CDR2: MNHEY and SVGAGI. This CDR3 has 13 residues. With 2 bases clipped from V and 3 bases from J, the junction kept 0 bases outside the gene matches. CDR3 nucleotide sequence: TGTGCCAGCAGTTACGACAGGGACACTGAAGCTTTCTTT. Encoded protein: CASSYDRDTEAFF.

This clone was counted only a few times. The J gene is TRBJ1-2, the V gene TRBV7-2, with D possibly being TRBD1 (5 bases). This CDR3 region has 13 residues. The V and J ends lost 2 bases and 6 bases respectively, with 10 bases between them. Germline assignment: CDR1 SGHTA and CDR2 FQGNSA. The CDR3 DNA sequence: TGTGCCAGCAGCTTAAAAGAGGGGAATGGCTACACCTTC. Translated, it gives CASSLKEGNGYTF.

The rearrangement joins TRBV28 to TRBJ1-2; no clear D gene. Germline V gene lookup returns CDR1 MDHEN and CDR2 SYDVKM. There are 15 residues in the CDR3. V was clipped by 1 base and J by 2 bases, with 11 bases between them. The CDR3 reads CASSLSSGLNYGYTF. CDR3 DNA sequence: TGTGCCAGCAGTTTATCATCCGGACTAAACTATGGCTACACCTTC.

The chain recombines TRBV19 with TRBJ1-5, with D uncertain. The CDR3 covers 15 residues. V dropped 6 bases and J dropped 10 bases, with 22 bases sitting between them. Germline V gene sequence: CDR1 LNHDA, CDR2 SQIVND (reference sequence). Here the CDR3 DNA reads TGTGCCAGTAGGGGATGGCAGAATTCCCCCACCCCCCAGCATTTT. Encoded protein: CASRGWQNSPTPQHF.

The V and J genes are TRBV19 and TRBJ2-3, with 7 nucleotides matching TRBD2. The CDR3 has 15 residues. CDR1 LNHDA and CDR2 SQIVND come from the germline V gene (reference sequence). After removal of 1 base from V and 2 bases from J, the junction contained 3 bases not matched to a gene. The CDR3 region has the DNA TGTGCCAGTAGTATAGCGGGAGGTTCCACAGATACGCAGTATTTT. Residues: CASSIAGGSTDTQYF.

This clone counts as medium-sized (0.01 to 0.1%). For the CDR3, the DNA is TGTGCCAGCAGTACCGGACAGGGAACAGATACGCAGTATTTT. Translation gives CASSTGQGTDTQYF. The chain has TRBV6-4 and TRBJ2-3; 8 nucleotides align to TRBD1. Germline V lookup: CDR1 MRHNA, CDR2 SNTAGT. The V segment lost 5 bases and the J segment 3 bases; nucleotides outside the gene matches: 4. The CDR3 sequence is 14 residues long.

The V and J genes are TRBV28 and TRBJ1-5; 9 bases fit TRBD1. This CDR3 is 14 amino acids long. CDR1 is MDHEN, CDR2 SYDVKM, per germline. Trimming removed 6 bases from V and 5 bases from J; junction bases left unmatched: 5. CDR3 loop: CASRPGQGYQPQHF. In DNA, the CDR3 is TGTGCCAGCAGGCCGGGACAGGGTTATCAGCCCCAGCATTTT. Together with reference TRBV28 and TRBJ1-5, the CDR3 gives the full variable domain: DVKVTQSSRYLVKRTGEKVFLECVQDMDHENMFWYRQDPGLGLRLIYFSYDVKMKEKGDIPEGYSVSREKKERFSLILESASTNQTSMYLCASRPGQGYQPQHFGDGTRLSIL.

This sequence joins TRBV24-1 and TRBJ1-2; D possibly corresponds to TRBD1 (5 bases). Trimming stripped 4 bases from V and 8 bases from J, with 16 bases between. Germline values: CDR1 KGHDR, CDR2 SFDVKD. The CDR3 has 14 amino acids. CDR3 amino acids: CATSDLIQDAGYTF. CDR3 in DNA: TGTGCCACCAGTGACCTCATACAGGACGCCGGCTACACCTTC.

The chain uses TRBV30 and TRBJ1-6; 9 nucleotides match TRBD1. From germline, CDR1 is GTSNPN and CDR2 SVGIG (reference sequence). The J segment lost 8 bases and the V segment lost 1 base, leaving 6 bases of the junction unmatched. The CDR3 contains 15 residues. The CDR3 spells CAWSAKGQGDSPLHF. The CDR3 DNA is TGTGCCTGGAGTGCTAAGGGACAGGGCGATTCACCCCTCCACTTT.

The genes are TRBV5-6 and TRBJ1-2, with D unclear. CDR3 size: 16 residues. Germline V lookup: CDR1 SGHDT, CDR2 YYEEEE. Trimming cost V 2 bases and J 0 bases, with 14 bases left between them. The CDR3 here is CASSLKLNAANYGYTF. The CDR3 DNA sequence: TGTGCCAGCAGCTTAAAGTTGAACGCCGCTAACTATGGCTACACCTTC.